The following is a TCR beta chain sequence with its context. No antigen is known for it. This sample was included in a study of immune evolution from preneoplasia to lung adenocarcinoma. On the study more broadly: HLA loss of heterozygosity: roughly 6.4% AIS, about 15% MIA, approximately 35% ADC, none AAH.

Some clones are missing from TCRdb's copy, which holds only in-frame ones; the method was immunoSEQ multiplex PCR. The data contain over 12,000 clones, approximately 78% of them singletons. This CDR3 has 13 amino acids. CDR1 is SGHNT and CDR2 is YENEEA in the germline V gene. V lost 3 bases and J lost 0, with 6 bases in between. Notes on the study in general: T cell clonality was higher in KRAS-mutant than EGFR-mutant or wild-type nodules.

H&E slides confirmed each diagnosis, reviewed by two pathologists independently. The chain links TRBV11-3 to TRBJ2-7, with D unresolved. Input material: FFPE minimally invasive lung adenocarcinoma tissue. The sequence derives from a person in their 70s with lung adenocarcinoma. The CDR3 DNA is TGTGCCAGCAGCTTTGACAACTCCTACGAGCAGTACTTC. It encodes CASSFDNSYEQYF.